Each of the 4 T cell receptor beta chains below was sequenced from the same sample in a study of shared clonotypes between healthy human individuals. The data were produced by immunoSEQ multiplex PCR, yet TCRdb's version contains in-frame clones alone and is incomplete. The data hold around 1.4 million clones, with approximately 98.5% observed a single time. Sample: naive CD4+ T cells sorted from blood. The sample's subset: CD45RA+ positively selected. These receptors were taken from a man aged 30-40 years in good health.

The chain combines TRBV27 with TRBJ1-5; D ambiguous. Trimming took 5 bases from V and 4 from J, leaving 15 bases between them. The CDR3 spans 15 residues. CDR1 and CDR2 from the germline V gene are MNHEY and SMNVEV (reference sequence). The CDR3 region is CASSITLYGNQPQHF. In DNA, the CDR3 is TGTGCCAGCAGTATAACGTTGTACGGGAATCAGCCCCAGCATTTT.

The V gene is TRBV9, the J gene TRBJ1-3; D call uncertain. Germline V gene data show CDR1 as SGDLS and CDR2 as YYNGEE. Trimming left V 0 bases short and J 2 bases short, with 12 bases between. The CDR3 has 16 amino acids. CDR3 in amino acids: CASSVVDSLAGNTIYF. The CDR3, as DNA: TGTGCCAGCAGCGTAGTGGACTCACTAGCTGGAAACACCATATATTTT.

The genes are TRBV19 and TRBJ2-5; 9 nucleotides line up with TRBD2. Trimming at V came to 1 base and at J to 5 bases, leaving 8 bases not matched to a gene. The germline CDR1 and CDR2 sequences are LNHDA and SQIVND (reference sequence). The CDR3 contains 16 residues. CDR3 bases: TGTGCCAGTAGTATAGCCGCTAGCGGGATGTTTGAGACCCAGTACTTC. Its protein product is CASSIAASGMFETQYF.

The chain carries TRBV7-9 and TRBJ1-5; possible D gene TRBD1, 6 bases. Germline V lookup: CDR1 SEHNR, CDR2 FQNEAQ (reference sequence). Trimming took off 4 bases at V and 8 bases at J, with 12 bases between the two ends. This CDR3 has 13 amino acids. In DNA form, the CDR3 reads TGTGCCAGCAGCTCCGGGGGGCAGGAGCCCCAGCATTTT. The encoded protein is CASSSGGQEPQHF.